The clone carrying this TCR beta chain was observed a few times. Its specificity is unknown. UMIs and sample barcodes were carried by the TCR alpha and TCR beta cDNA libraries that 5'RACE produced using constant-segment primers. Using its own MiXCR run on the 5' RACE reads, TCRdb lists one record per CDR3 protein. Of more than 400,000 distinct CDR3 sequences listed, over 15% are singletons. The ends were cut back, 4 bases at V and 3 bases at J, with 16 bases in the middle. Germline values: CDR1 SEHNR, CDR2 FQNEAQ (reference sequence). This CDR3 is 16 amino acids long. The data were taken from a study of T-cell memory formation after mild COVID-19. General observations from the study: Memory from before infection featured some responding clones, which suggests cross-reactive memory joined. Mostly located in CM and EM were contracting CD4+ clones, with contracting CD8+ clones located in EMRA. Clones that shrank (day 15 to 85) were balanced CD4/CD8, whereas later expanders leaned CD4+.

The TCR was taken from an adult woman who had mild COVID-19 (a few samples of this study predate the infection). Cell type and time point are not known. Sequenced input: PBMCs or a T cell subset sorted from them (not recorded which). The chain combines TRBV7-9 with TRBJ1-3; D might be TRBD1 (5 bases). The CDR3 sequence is CASSSFQGVRGNTIYF. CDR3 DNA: TGTGCCAGCAGCTCCTTTCAGGGCGTCCGTGGAAACACCATATATTTT.